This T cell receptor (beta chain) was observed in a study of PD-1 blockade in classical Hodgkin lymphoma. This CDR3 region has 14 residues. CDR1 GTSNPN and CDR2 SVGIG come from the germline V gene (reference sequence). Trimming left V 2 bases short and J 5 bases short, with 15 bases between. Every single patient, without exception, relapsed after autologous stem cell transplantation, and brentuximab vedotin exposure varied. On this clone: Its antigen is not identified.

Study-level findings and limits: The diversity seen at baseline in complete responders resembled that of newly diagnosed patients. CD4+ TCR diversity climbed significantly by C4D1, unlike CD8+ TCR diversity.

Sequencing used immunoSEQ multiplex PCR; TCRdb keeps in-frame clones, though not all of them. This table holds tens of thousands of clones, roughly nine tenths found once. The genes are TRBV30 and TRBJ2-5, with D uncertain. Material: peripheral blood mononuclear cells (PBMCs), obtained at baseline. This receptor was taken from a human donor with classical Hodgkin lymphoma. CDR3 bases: TGTGCCTGGAGTCAAACACTGGGTATTGAGACCCAGTACTTC. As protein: CAWSQTLGIETQYF.